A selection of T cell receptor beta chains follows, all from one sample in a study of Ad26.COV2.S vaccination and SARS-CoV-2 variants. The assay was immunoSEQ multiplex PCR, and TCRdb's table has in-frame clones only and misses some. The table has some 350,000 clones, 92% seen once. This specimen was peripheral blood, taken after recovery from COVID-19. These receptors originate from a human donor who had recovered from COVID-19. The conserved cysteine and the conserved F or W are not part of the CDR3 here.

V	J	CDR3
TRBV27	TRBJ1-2	ASSLSPTGSNGYT
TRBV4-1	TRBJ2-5	ASSLLADSNGGQY
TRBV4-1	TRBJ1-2	ASSPDQGGWYGYT
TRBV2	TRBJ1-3	ASSIEQGENTIY
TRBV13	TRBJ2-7	ASSLGRSEQY
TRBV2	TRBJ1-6	ASRDWTGGSPLH
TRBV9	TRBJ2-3	ASSLPKDNPSTDTQY
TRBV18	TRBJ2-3	ASSPPDRADTQY
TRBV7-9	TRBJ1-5	AITDGGNQPQH
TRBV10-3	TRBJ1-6	AISVAENNSPLH
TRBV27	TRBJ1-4	ASSFYRGGEKLF
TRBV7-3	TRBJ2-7	ASSLFGSYEQY
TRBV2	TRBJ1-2	ASSDGQGDEGYT
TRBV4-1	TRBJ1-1	ASSHLSTTVSTEAF
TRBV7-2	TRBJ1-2	ASSSLGRGAYGYT
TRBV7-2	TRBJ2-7	ASSGRAVKEQY
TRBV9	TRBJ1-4	ASSVGQGRGLSNEKLF
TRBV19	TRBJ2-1	ASSSGVAGGNEQF
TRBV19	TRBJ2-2	ASSGSGELF
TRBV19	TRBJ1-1	ASSKRGRDTEAF
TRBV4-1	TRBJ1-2	ASSQQGQGAGGYT
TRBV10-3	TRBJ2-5	AISDTQGTQETQY
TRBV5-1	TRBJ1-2	ASSLVKGYGYT
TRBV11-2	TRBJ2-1	ASSLDRRDREIGEQF
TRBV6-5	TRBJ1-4	ASRRGADNGRKLF
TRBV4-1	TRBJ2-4	ASSQEGDELNIQY
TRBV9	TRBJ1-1	ASSPERGLKAF
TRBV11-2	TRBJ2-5	ASSLVRQLETQY
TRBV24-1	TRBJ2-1	ATSDGGVDEQF
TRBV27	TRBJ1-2	ASSSLLDRAGYT
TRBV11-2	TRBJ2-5	ASSLGGKGH
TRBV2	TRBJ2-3	ASMGTVWGDTQY
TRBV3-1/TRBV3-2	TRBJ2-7	ASSQDYRNYEQY
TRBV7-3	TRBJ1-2	ASSRDRNYGYT
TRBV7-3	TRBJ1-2	ASSGGSGYT
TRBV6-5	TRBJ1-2	ASSYSTQRSYGYT
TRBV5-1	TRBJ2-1	ASSPAVLAGVNEQF
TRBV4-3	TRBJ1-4	ASSHGAGMGEKLF
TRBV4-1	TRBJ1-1	ASSHKSRGTEAF
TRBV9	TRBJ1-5	ASSSGHPNQPQH
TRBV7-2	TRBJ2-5	ASSLSGGASRETQY
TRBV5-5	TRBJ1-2	ASSPKRGNYGYT
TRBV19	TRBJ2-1	ASSVASEQF
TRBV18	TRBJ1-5	ASSPPGTVNQPQH
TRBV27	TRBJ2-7	ASRGGGTGEYEQY
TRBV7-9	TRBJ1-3	ASSLRRRAYSGNTIY
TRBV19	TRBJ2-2	ASRGTETTGELF
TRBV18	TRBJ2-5	ASSPGGETQY
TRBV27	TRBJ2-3	ASSWRFEGTDTQY
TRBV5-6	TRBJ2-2	ASSFELGGVGELF
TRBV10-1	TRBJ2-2	ASGWTSGGSNTGELF
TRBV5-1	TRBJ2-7	ASSLAPGQIYYEQY
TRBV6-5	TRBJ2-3	ASSPEGLDTQY
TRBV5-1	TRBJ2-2	ASSLTQVRTGELF